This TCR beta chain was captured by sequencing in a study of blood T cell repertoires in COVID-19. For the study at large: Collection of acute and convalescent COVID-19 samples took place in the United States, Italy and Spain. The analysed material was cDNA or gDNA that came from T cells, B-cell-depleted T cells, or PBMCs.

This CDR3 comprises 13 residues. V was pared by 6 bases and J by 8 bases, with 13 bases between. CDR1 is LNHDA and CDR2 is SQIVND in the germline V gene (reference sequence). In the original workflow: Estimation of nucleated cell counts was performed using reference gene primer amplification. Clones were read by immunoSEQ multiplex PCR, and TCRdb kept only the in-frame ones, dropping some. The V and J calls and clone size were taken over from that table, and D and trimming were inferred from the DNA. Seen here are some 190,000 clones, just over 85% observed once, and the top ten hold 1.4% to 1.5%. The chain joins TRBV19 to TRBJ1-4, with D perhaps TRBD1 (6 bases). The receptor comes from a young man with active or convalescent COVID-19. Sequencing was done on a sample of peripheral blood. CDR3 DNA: TGTGCCAGTAGGGGACACTCAGGGGAAAAACTGTTTTTT. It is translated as CASRGHSGEKLFF.